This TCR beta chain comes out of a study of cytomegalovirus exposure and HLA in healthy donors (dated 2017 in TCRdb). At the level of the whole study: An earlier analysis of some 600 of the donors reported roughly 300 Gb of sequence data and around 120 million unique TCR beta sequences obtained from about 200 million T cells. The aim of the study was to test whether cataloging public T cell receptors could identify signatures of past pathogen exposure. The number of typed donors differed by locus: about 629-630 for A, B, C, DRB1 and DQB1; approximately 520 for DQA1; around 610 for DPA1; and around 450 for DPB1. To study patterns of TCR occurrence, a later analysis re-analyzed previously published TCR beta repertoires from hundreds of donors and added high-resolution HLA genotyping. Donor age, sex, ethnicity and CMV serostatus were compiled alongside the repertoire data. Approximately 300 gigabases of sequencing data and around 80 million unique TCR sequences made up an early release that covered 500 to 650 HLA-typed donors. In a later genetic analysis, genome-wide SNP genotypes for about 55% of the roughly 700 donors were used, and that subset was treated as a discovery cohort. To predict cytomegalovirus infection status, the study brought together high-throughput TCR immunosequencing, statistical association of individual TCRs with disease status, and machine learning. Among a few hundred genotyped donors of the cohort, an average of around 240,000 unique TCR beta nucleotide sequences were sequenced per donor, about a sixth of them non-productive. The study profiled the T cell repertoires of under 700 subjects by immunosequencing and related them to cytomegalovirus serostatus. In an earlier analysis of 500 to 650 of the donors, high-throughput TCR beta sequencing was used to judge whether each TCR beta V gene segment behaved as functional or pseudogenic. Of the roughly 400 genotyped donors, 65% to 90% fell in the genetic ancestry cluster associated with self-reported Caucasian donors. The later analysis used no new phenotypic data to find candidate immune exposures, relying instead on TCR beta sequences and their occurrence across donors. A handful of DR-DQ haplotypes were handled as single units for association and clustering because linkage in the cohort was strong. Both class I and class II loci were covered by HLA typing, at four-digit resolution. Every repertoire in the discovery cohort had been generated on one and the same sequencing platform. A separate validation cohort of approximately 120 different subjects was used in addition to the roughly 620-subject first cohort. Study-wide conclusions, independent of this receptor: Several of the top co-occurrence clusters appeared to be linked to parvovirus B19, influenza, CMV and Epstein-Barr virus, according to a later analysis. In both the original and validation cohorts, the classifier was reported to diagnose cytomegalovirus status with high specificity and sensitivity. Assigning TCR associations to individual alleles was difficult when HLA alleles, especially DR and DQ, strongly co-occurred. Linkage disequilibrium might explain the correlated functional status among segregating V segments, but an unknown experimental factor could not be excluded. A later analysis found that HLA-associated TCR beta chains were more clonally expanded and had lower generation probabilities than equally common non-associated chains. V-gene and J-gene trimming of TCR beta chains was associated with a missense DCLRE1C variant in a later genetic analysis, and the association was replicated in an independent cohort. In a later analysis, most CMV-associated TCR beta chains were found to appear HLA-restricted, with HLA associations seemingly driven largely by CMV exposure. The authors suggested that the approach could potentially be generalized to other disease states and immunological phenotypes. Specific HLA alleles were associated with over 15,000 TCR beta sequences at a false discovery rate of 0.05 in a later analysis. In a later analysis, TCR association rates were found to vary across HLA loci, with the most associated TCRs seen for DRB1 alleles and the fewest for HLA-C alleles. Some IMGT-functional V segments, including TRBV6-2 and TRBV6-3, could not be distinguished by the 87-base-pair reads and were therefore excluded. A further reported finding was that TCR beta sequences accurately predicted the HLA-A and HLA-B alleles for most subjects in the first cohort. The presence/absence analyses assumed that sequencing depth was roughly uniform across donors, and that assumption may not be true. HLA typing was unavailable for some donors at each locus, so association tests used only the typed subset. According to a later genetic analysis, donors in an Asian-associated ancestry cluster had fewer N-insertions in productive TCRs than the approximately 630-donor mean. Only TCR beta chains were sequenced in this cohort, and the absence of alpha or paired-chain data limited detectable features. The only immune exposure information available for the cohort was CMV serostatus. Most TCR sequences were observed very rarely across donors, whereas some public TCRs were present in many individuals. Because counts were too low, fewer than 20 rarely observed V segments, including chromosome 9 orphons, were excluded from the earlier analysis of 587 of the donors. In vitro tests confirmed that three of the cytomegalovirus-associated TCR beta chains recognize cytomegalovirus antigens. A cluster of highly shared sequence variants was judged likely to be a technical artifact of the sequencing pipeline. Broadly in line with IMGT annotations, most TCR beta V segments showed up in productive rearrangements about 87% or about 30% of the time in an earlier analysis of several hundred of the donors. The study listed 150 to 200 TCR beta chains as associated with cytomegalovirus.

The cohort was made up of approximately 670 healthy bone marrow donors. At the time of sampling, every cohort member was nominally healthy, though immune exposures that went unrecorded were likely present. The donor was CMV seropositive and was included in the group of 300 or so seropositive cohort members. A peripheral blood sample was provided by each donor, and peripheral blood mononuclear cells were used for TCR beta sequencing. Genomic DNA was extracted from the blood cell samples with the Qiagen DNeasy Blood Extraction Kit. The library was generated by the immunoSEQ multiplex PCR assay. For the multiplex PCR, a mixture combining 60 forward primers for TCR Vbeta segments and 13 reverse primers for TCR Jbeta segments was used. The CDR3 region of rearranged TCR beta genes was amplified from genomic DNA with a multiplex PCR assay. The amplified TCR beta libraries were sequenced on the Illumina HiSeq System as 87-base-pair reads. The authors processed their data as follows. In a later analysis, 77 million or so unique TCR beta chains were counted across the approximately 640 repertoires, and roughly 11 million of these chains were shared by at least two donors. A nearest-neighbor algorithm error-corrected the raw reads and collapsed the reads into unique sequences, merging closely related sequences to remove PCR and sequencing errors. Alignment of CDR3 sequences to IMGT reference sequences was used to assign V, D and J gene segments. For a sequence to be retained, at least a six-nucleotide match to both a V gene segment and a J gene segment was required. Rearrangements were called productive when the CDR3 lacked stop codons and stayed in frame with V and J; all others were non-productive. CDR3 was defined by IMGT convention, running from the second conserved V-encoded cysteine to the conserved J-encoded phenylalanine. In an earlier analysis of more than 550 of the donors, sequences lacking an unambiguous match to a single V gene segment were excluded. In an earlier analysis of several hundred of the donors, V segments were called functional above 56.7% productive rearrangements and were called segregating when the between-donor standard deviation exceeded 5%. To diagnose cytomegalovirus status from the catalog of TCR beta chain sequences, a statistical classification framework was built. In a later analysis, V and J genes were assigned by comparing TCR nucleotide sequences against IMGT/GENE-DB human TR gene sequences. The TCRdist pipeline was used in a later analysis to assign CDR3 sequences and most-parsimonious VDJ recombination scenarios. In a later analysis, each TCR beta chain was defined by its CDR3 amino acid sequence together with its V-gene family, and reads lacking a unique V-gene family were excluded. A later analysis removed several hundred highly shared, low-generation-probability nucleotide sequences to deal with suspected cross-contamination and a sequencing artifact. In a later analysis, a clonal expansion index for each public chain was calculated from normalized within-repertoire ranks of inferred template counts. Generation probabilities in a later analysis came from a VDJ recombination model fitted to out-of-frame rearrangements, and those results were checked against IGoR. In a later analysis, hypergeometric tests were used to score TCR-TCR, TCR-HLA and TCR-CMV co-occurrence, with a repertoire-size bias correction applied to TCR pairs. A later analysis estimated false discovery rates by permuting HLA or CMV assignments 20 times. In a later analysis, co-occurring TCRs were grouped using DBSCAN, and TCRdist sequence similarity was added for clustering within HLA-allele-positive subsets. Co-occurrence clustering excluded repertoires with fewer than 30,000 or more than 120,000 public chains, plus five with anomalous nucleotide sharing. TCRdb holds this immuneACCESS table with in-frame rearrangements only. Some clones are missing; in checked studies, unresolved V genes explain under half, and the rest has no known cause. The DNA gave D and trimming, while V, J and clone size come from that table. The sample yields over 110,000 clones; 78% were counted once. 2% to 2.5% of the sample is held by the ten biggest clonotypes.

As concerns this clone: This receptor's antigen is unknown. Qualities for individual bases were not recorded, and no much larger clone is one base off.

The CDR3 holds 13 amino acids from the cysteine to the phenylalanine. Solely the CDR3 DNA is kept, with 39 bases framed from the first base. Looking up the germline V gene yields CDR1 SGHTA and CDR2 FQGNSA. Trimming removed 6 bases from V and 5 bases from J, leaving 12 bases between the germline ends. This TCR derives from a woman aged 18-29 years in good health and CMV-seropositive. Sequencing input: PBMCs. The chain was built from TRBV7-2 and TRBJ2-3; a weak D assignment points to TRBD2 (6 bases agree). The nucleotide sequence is TGTGCCAGCAGTCGTAACGGGGGAGATACGCAGTATTTT. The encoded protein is CASSRNGGDTQYF.